Below are 2 T cell receptor beta chains sequenced from a single sample in a study of metastatic and nonmetastatic thyroid tumors. Using MiXCR, TCRdb reanalyzed the PCR reads. The sample records tens of thousands of clones, 20% being singletons. Treatment of any kind had been given to no patient before thyroid surgery. Source material: adjacent normal tissue. The origin of the receptors is a female donor with papillary thyroid cancer or a benign thyroid nodule (not recorded which). Some clones in this sample may be carry-over from other donors' samples.

The rearrangement joins TRBV20-1 to TRBJ2-7, with 7 bases aligning to TRBD2. The CDR3 consists of 16 residues. The trim removed 4 bases at V and 0 bases at J, leaving 12 bases unmatched. Per the germline V gene, CDR1 is DFQATT and CDR2 is SNEGSKA (reference sequence). CDR3 sequence: CSAIDALAVNSYEQYF. CDR3 nucleotide sequence: TGCAGTGCTATAGATGCTCTAGCGGTAAACTCCTACGAGCAGTACTTC.

The V call is TRBV3-1, the J call TRBJ1-2; D possibly corresponds to TRBD1 (5 bases). In germline, CDR1 is LGHDT, CDR2 YNNKEL (reference sequence). Trimming removed 3 bases at V and 1 base at J, with 12 bases between. The CDR3 has 15 amino acids. In DNA form, the CDR3 reads TGTGCCAGCAGCCACGAGATAACAGGTAACTATGGCTACACCTTC. Its protein product is CASSHEITGNYGYTF.